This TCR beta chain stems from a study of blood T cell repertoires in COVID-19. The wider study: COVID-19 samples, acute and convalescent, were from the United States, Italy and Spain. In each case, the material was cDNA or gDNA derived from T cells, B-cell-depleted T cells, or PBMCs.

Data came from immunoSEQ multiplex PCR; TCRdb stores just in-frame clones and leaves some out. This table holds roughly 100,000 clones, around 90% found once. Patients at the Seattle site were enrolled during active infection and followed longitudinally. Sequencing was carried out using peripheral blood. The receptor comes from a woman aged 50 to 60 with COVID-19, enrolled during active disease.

As DNA, the CDR3 is TGTGCCAGCAGCTTAACCCAGCGGGGGACTGAAGCTTTCTTT. Translating it yields CASSLTQRGTEAFF. The J gene is TRBJ1-1, the V gene TRBV11-2, with D possibly matching TRBD1 (5 bases). Trimming pared 2 bases from V and 5 bases from J, leaving 12 bases between. Germline V gene data show CDR1 as SGHAT and CDR2 as FQNNGV. The CDR3 extends over 14 amino acids.